The present T cell receptor (beta chain) was sequenced within a study of T cell responses to AZD1222 COVID-19 vaccine. General study points: When two AZD1222 doses had been given, Spike-specific TCR breadth and depth rose.

Repertoires were generated with immunoSEQ multiplex PCR, while TCRdb's copy carries only in-frame clones and drops some. The table records roughly 170,000 clones, about 89% of them present only once. As concerns this clone: Its antigen is currently unknown.

Germline V gives CDR1 SGDLS, CDR2 YYNGEE. Trimming stripped 3 bases from V and 1 base from J, with 10 bases between. The length of the CDR3 is 14 residues. The specimen comprised peripheral blood, sampled on day 0 of AZD1222 vaccination. This clonotype was sampled from an adult in good health. J is TRBJ2-5 and V is TRBV9, with D possibly matching TRBD2 (6 bases). CDR3 coding DNA: TGTGCCAGCAGCGCCGGGGGAACCCAAGAGACCCAGTACTTC. This gives the protein CASSAGGTQETQYF.